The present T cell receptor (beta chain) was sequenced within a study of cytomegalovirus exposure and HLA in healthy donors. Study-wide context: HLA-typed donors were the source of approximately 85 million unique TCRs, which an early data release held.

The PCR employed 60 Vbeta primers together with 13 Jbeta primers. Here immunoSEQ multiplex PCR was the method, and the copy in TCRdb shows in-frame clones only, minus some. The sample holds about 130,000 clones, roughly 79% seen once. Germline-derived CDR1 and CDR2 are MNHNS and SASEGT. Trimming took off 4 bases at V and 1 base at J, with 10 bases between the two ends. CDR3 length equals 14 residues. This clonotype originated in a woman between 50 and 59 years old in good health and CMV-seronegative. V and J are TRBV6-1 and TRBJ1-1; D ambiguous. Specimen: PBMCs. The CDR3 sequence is CASSVERWNTEAFF. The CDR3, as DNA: TGTGCCAGCAGTGTCGAGAGGTGGAACACTGAAGCTTTCTTT.